This record covers a single T cell receptor beta chain. The target of this receptor is not known. Per-nucleotide qualities are absent, and no much larger clonotype sits a single base away. The cohort consisted of approximately 690 healthy bone marrow donors. All cohort members were sampled while nominally healthy, although unrecorded immune exposures were likely present. The donor tested CMV seronegative, placing the donor among the 350 or so seronegative members of the cohort. A peripheral blood sample was collected from each donor, and TCR beta sequencing was performed on peripheral blood mononuclear cells. The Qiagen DNeasy Blood Extraction Kit was used to extract genomic DNA from the blood cell samples. Based on the germline V gene, the CDR1 and CDR2 sequences are SGHRS and YFSETQ. Trimming costs V 4 bases and J 2 bases, and their ends lie 6 bases apart. CDR3 length: 12 amino acids, cysteine to phenylalanine. This entry keeps only the CDR3 DNA: 36 bases, framed from base 1.

The record originates from a study of cytomegalovirus exposure and HLA in healthy donors (dated by TCRdb to the late 2010s). Notes on the research overall: An earlier analysis of roughly 500 of the donors reported about 250 Gb of sequence data and 100 million to 140 million unique TCR beta sequences from about 179 million T cells. Among about 390 genotyped donors of the cohort, an average of about 240,000 unique TCR beta nucleotide sequences were sequenced per donor, roughly 20% of them non-productive. Rather than drawing on any new phenotypic data, the later analysis identified candidate immune exposures from TCR beta sequences and the way those sequences occurred across donors. The study combined high-throughput TCR immunosequencing, statistical association of individual TCRs with disease status, and machine learning to predict cytomegalovirus infection status. To decide whether each TCR beta V gene segment behaved as functional or pseudogenic, an earlier analysis of 587 of the donors relied on high-throughput TCR beta sequencing. Typing coverage differed by locus: A, B, C, DRB1 and DQB1 were typed in about 620-630 donors, DQA1 in roughly 500, DPA1 in approximately 600, and DPB1 in roughly 450. A later analysis re-examined previously published TCR beta repertoires from just over 650 donors and added high-resolution HLA genotyping to investigate patterns of TCR occurrence. A later genetic analysis used genome-wide SNP genotypes for about three fifths of the 666 donors, treating that subset as a discovery cohort. Every repertoire in the discovery cohort had been generated on one and the same sequencing platform. HLA typing included class I and class II loci at four-digit resolution. The study aimed to test whether signatures of past pathogen exposure could be identified by cataloging public T cell receptors. Approximately 310 gigabases of sequencing data and 70 million to 100 million unique TCR sequences were included in an early release covering 550 to 800 HLA-typed donors. Because of strong linkage in the cohort, 5 or 6 DR-DQ haplotypes were treated as single units for association and clustering. Donor age, sex, ethnicity and CMV serostatus were compiled alongside the repertoire data. The study profiled the T cell repertoires of 500 to 800 subjects by immunosequencing and related them to cytomegalovirus serostatus. Besides the first cohort of approximately 710 subjects, a separate validation cohort made up of 120 different subjects was used. The genetic ancestry cluster associated with self-reported Caucasian donors included over 80% of the approximately 410 genotyped donors. Summary of the overall study and its limitations: In vitro tests confirmed that a few of the cytomegalovirus-associated TCR beta chains recognize cytomegalovirus antigens. A cluster of highly shared sequence variants was judged likely to represent a technical artifact of the sequencing pipeline. According to the authors, the approach could potentially be generalized to other disease states and immunological phenotypes. A later genetic analysis reported fewer N-insertions in productive TCRs among donors in an Asian-associated ancestry cluster than the roughly 700-donor mean. In an earlier analysis of some 640 of the donors, most TCR beta V segments were observed in productive rearrangements about 90% or about 30% of the time, broadly matching IMGT annotations. Most TCR sequences were seen in very few donors, while some public TCRs were found in many individuals. Because counts were too low, 15 to 20 rarely observed V segments, including chromosome 9 orphons, were left out of the earlier analysis of 587 of the donors. Some IMGT-functional V segments, including TRBV6-2 and TRBV6-3, could not be told apart with the 87-base-pair reads, so those segments were excluded. In a later analysis, 15,000 to 20,000 TCR beta sequences were associated with specific HLA alleles at a false discovery rate of 0.05. In both the original and validation cohorts, the classifier was reported to diagnose cytomegalovirus status with high specificity and sensitivity. In a later analysis, most CMV-associated TCR beta chains were found to appear HLA-restricted, with HLA associations seemingly driven largely by CMV exposure. In a later analysis, TCR association rates were found to vary across HLA loci, with the most associated TCRs seen for DRB1 alleles and the fewest for HLA-C alleles. In a later analysis, several top co-occurrence clusters were reported to appear linked to parvovirus B19, influenza, CMV and Epstein-Barr virus. Sequencing depth was assumed to be roughly uniform across donors in the presence/absence analyses, though that assumption may not hold. In the study, 150 to 200 TCR beta chains were listed as associated with cytomegalovirus. In this cohort, only TCR beta chains were sequenced, and detectable features were limited by the absence of alpha or paired-chain data. CMV serostatus was the only immune exposure information available for the cohort. Correlated functional status among segregating V segments might reflect linkage disequilibrium, but an unknown experimental factor could not be ruled out. When HLA alleles, especially DR and DQ, strongly co-occurred, attributing TCR associations to individual alleles was difficult. HLA typing was unavailable for some donors at each locus, so association tests used only the typed subset. An association between a missense DCLRE1C variant and V-gene and J-gene trimming of TCR beta chains was found in a later genetic analysis and replicated in an independent cohort. A further reported finding was that TCR beta sequences accurately predicted the HLA-A and HLA-B alleles for most subjects in the first cohort. In a later analysis, HLA-associated TCR beta chains showed more clonal expansion and lower generation probabilities than non-associated chains that were equally common.

Library preparation used the immunoSEQ multiplex PCR assay. A mixture of 60 forward primers for TCR Vbeta segments and 13 reverse primers for TCR Jbeta segments was used in the multiplex PCR. The CDR3 region of rearranged TCR beta genes was amplified from genomic DNA with a multiplex PCR assay. Amplified TCR beta libraries were sequenced as 87-base-pair reads on the Illumina HiSeq System. In the authors' own workflow: A later analysis counted tens of millions of unique TCR beta chains across the 666 repertoires, and some 11 million of these chains were shared by at least two donors. To remove PCR and sequencing errors, raw reads were error-corrected and collapsed into unique sequences using a nearest-neighbor algorithm that merged closely related sequences. Alignment of CDR3 sequences to IMGT reference sequences was used to assign V, D and J gene segments. For a sequence to be retained, a match of at least six nucleotides to both a V gene segment and a J gene segment was required. Rearrangements were called productive when the CDR3 lacked stop codons and stayed in frame with V and J; all others were non-productive. CDR3 was defined by IMGT convention, running from the second conserved V-encoded cysteine to the conserved J-encoded phenylalanine. The earlier analysis of some 600 of the donors excluded sequences that lacked an unambiguous match to a single V gene segment. An earlier analysis of 550 to 650 of the donors classified V segments as functional when productive rearrangements were above 56.7% and as segregating when the standard deviation between donors was above 5%. A statistical classification framework was developed to diagnose cytomegalovirus status using the catalog of TCR beta chain sequences. In a later analysis, TCR nucleotide sequences were compared against IMGT/GENE-DB human TR gene sequences so that V and J genes could be assigned. Using the TCRdist pipeline, a later analysis assigned CDR3 sequences along with most-parsimonious VDJ recombination scenarios. In a later analysis, each TCR beta chain was defined by its CDR3 amino acid sequence together with its V-gene family, and reads without a unique V-gene family were excluded. To address suspected cross-contamination and a sequencing artifact, a later analysis removed 592 highly shared, low-generation-probability nucleotide sequences. A later analysis calculated a clonal expansion index for each public chain from normalized within-repertoire ranks of inferred template counts. In a later analysis, generation probabilities were computed with a VDJ recombination model fitted to out-of-frame rearrangements, and the resulting probabilities were checked against IGoR. In a later analysis, hypergeometric tests were used to score TCR-TCR, TCR-HLA and TCR-CMV co-occurrence, with a repertoire-size bias correction applied to TCR pairs. False discovery rates were estimated in a later analysis by permuting HLA or CMV assignments 20 times. A later analysis grouped co-occurring TCRs with DBSCAN, adding TCRdist sequence similarity when clustering within HLA-allele-positive subsets. Co-occurrence clustering excluded repertoires with fewer than 30,000 or more than 120,000 public chains, plus five with anomalous nucleotide sharing. The immuneACCESS repertoire file appears here via TCRdb, limited to in-frame rearrangements. These files lack a portion of the clones; in checked studies, under half of the deficit traces to unresolved V genes, and the cause of the others is not known. Clone size and V and J calls were adopted from that table, with D and trimming inferred from the DNA. The sample includes about 170,000 clones, with around 74% observed a single time. The ten largest clones capture about 3.4% of the sample.

The clonotype comes from a female donor in good health and CMV-seronegative. This receptor chain uses TRBV5-1 and TRBJ2-5; TRBD2 is a possible D gene, resting on 5 matching bases. Sequencing was done on a sample of PBMCs. The DNA is as follows: TGCGCCAGCAGCCCGGGACAAGAGACCCAGTACTTC. This gives the protein CASSPGQETQYF.